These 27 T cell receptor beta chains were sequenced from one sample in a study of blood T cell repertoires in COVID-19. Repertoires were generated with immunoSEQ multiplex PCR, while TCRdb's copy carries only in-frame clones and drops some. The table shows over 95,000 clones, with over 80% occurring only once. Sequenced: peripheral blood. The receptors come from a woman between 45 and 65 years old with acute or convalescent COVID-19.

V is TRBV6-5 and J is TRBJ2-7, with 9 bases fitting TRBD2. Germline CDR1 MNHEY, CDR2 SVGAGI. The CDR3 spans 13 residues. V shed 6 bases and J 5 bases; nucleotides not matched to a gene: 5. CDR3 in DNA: TGTGCCAGCAGACGGAGCGGGGGGCACGAGCAGTACTTC. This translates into CASRRSGGHEQYF.

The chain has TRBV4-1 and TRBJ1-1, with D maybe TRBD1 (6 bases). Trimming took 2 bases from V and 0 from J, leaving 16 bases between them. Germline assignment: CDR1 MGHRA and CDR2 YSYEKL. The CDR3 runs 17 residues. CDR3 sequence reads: CASSQPTGSLLNTEAFF. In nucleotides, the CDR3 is TGCGCCAGCAGCCAACCTACAGGGTCACTTCTGAACACTGAAGCTTTCTTT.

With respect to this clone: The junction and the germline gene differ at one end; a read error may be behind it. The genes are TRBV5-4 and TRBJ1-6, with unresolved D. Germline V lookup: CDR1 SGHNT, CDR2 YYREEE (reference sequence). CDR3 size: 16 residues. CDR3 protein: CASTLMGSSYNSPLHF. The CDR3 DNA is TGTGCCAGCACCTTGATGGGGAGCTCCTATAATTCACCCCTCCACTTT.

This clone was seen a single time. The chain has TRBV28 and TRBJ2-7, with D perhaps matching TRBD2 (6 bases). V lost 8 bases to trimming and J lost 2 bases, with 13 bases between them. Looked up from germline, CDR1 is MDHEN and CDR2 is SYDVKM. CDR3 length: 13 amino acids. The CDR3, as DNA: TGTGCCAGCGTTGGGGAGGTACCCTACGAGCAGTACTTC. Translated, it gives CASVGEVPYEQYF. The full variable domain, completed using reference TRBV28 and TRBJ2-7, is DVKVTQSSRYLVKRTGEKVFLECVQDMDHENMFWYRQDPGLGLRLIYFSYDVKMKEKGDIPEGYSVSREKKERFSLILESASTNQTSMYLCASVGEVPYEQYFGPGTRLTVT.

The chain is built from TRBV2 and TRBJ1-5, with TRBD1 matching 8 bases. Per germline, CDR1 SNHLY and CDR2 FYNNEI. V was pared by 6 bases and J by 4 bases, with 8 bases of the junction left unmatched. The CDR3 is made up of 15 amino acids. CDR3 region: CASRTGTGSNQPQHF. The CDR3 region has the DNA TGTGCCAGCAGGACGGGGACAGGATCGAATCAGCCCCAGCATTTT.

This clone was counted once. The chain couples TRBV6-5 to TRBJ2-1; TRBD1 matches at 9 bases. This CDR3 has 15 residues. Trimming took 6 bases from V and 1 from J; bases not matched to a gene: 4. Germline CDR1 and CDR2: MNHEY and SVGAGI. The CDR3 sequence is CASSRDRDSYNEQFF. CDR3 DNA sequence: TGTGCCAGCAGCCGGGACAGGGATTCCTACAATGAGCAGTTCTTC.

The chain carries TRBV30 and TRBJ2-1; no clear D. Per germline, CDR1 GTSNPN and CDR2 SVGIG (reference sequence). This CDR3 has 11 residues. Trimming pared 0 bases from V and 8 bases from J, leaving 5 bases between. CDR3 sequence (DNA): TGTGCCTGGAGTGTACGGGATGAGCAGTTCTTC. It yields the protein CAWSVRDEQFF.

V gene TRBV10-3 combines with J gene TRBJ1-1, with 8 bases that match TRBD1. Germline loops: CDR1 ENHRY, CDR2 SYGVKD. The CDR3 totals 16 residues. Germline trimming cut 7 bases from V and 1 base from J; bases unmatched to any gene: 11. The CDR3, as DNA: TGTGCCATCAAGGCCGGGACAGGTTTGGGGAACACTGAAGCTTTCTTT. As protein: CAIKAGTGLGNTEAFF.

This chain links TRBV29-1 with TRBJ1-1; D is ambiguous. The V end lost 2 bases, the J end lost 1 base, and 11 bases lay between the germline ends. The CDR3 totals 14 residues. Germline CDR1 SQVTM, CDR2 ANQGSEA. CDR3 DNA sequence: TGCAGCGTTGAACGTTTACAGAAGAACACTGAAGCTTTCTTT. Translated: CSVERLQKNTEAFF.

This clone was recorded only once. In DNA, the CDR3 is TGTGCCAGCACAGTTTCCCCAAATCAGCCCCAGCATTTT. It is translated as CASTVSPNQPQHF. V gene TRBV12-3 or TRBV12-4 combines with J gene TRBJ1-5; D is ambiguous. The CDR3 has 13 amino acids. V was trimmed by 7 bases and J by 4 bases, leaving 11 bases between them.

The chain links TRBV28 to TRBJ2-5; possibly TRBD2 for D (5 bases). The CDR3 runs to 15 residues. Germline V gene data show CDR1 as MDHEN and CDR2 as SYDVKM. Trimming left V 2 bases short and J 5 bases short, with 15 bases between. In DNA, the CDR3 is TGTGCCAGCAGTTTAATTGGGAGTAGCAGGGAGACCCAGTACTTC. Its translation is CASSLIGSSRETQYF.

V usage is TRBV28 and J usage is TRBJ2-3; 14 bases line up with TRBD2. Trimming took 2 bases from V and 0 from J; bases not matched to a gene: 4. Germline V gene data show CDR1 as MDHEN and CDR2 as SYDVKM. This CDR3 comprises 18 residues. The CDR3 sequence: CASSLRGLAGVSTDTQYF. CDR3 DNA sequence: TGTGCCAGCAGTTTAAGGGGACTAGCGGGGGTTAGCACAGATACGCAGTATTTT.

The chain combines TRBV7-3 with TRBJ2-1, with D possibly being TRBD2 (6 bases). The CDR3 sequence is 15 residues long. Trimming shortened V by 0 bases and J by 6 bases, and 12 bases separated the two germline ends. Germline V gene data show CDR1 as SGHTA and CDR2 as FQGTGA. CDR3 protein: CASSLTRDLPNEQFF. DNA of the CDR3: TGTGCCAGCAGCTTAACTCGGGACTTACCCAATGAGCAGTTCTTC. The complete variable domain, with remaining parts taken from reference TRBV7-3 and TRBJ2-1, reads GAGVSQTPSNKVTEKGKYVELRCDPISGHTALYWYRQSLGQGPEFLIYFQGTGAADDSGLPNDRFFAVRPEGSVSTLKIQRTERGDSAVYLCASSLTRDLPNEQFFGPGTRLTVL.

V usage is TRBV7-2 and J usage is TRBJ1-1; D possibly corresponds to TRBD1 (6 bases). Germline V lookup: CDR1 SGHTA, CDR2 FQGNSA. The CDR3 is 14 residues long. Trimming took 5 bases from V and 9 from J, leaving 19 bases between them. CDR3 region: CASSLPGGARQAFF. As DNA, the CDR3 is TGTGCCAGCAGCCTACCGGGGGGGGCGCGTCAAGCTTTCTTT.

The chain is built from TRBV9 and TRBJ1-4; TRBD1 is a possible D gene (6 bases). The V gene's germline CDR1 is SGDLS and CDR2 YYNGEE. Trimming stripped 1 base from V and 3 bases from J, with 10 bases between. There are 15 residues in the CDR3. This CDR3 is CASSVTGLANEKLFF. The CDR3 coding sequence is TGTGCCAGCAGCGTAACAGGGTTGGCTAATGAAAAACTGTTTTTT.

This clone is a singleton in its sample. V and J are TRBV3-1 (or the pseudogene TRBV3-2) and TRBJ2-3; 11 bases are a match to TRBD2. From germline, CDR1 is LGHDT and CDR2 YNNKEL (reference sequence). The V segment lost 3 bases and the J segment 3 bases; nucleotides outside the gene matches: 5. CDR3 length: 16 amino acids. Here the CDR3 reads CASSQLTSGGTDTQYF. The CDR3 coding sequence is TGTGCCAGCAGCCAGCTTACTAGCGGGGGTACAGATACGCAGTATTTT.

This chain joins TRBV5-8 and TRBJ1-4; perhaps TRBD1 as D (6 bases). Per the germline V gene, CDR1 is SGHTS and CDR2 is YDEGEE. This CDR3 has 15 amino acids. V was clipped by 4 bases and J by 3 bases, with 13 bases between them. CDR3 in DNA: TGTGCCAGCAGCCCCGGGACAAAGGCTAATGAAAAACTGTTTTTT. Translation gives CASSPGTKANEKLFF. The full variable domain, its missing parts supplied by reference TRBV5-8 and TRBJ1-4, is EAGVTQSPTHLIKTRGQQATLRCSPISGHTSVYWYQQALGLGLQFLLWYDEGEERNRGNFPPRFSGRQFPNYSSELNVNALELEDSALYLCASSPGTKANEKLFFGSGTQLSVL.

In DNA form, the CDR3 reads TGTGCCAGCAGCCAAGTAACTAGCGGGGGCGGCACAGATACGCAGTATTTT. It translates to CASSQVTSGGGTDTQYF. The chain uses TRBV3-1 (or the pseudogene TRBV3-2) and TRBJ2-3, with 11 bases aligning to TRBD2. The CDR3 contains 17 residues. V trimming: 1 base; J trimming: 1 base; junction bases outside the gene matches: 4. Germline lookup yields CDR1 LGHDT and CDR2 YNNKEL (reference sequence).

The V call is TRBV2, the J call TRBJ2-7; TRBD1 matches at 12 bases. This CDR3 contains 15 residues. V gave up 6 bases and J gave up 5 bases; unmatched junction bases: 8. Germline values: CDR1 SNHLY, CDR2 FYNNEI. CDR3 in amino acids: CASSATGTGGHEQYF. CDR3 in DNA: TGTGCCAGCAGCGCCACCGGGACAGGGGGCCACGAGCAGTACTTC. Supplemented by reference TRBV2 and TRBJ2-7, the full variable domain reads EPEVTQTPSHQVTQMGQEVILRCVPISNHLYFYWYRQILGQKVEFLVSFYNNEISEKSEIFDDQFSVERPDGSNFTLKIRSTKLEDSAMYFCASSATGTGGHEQYFGPGTRLTVT.

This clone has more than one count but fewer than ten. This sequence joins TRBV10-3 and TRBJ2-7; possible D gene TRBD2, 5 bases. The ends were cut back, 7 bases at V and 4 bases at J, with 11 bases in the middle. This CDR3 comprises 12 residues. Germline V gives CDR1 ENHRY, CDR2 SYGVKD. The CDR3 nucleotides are TGTGCCATCAACGACGGAGGATACGAGCAGTACTTC. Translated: CAINDGGYEQYF.

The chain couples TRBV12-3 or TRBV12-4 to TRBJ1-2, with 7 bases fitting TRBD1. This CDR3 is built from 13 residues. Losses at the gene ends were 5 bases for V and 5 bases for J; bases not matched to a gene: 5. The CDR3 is CASSSDRVYGYTF. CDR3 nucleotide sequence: TGTGCCAGCAGTAGTGACAGGGTTTATGGCTACACCTTC.

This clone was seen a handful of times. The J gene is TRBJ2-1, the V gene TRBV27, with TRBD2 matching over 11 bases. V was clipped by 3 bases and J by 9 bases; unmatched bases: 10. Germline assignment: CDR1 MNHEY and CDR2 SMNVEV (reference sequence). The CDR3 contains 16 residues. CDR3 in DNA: TGTGCCAGCAGTTTTAGCATAGCGGGAGGGGGAGGTGAGCAGTTCTTC. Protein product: CASSFSIAGGGGEQFF.

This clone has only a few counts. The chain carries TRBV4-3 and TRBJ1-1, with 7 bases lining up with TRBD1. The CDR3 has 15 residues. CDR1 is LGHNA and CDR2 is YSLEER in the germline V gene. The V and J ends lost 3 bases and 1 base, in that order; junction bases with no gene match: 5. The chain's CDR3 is CASSQEGARNTEAFF. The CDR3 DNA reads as TGCGCCAGCAGCCAGGAGGGGGCGAGGAACACTGAAGCTTTCTTT.

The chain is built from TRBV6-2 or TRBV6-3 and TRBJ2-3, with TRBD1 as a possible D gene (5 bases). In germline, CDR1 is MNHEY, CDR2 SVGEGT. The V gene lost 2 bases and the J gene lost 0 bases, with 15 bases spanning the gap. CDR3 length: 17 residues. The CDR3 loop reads CASSYPAVGHSTDTQYF. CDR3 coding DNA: TGTGCCAGCAGTTACCCCGCGGTCGGACATAGCACAGATACGCAGTATTTT.

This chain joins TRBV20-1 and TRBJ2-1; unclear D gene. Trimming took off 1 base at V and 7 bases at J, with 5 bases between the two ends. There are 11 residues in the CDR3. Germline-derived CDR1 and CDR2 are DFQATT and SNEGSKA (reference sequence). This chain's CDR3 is CSARVINEQFF. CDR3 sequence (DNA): TGCAGTGCTAGAGTAATAAATGAGCAGTTCTTC.

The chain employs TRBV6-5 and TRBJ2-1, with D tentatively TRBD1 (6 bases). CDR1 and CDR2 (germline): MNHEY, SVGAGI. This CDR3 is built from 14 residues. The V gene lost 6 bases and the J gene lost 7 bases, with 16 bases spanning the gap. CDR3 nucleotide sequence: TGTGCCAGCAGAGCTCGACAGGTATCTAATGAGCAGTTCTTC. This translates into CASRARQVSNEQFF.

CDR3 coding DNA: TGCGCCAGCAGCGGGGGACCAACCGGGGAGCTGTTTTTT. It codes for CASSGGPTGELFF. The genes are TRBV10-1 and TRBJ2-2; a possible D gene is TRBD2 (6 bases). CDR3 length: 13 residues. CDR1 and CDR2 from the germline V gene are WNHNN and SYGVQD (reference sequence). V lost 6 bases to trimming and J lost 5 bases, with 10 bases between them.